These T cell receptor beta chains were read from a single sample in a study of OX40 agonist ivuxolimab in advanced cancers. Profiling relied on immunoSEQ multiplex PCR, and the TCRdb table lists in-frame clones only, not all of them. The sample has about 45,000 clones, roughly nine tenths seen once; the top ten hold roughly 30%. Here the sequenced sample was CD4+ or CD8+ T cells sorted from blood, taken in a trial of the OX40 agonist ivuxolimab. These receptors were obtained from an adult with an advanced solid tumor such as melanoma, head and neck, liver or kidney cancer. Each CDR3 is given with its conserved first and last residue. Each record gives: J gene, V gene, D gene, clone size, CDR3 protein, CDR3 DNA. The D gene is left open where the match is weak. Only some rows state a clone size, as once, few, many or a class for expanded clones.

J: TRBJ1-1
V: TRBV7-9
D: .
size: few
CDR3: CASSLGGLEAFF
DNA: TGTGCCAGCAGCTTAGGGGGCCTTGAAGCTTTCTTT

J: TRBJ1-2
V: TRBV7-8
D: .
size: .
CDR3: CASSLEVNYGYTF
DNA: TGTGCCAGCAGCTTGGAGGTTAACTATGGCTACACCTTC

J: TRBJ2-7
V: TRBV13
D: TRBD2
size: .
CDR3: CASSFGASGSYEQYF
DNA: TGTGCCAGCAGCTTTGGTGCTAGCGGGAGTTACGAGCAGTACTTC

J: TRBJ1-4
V: TRBV27
D: .
size: .
CDR3: CASSLLGIGEKLFF
DNA: TGTGCCAGCAGTTTATTGGGGATAGGGGAAAAACTGTTTTTT

J: TRBJ2-1
V: TRBV4-3
D: .
size: .
CDR3: CASSQERRENEQFF
DNA: TGCGCCAGCAGCCAAGAAAGACGGGAAAATGAGCAGTTCTTC

J: TRBJ1-1
V: TRBV27
D: .
size: .
CDR3: CASSLSKQMNTEAFF
DNA: TGTGCCAGCAGTTTATCGAAACAGATGAACACTGAAGCTTTCTTT

J: TRBJ2-7
V: TRBV2
D: .
size: .
CDR3: CAGARARSYEQYF
DNA: TGTGCAGGAGCCAGGGCAAGGTCCTACGAGCAGTACTTC

J: TRBJ2-7
V: TRBV2
D: TRBD1
size: few
CDR3: CASSRDRGHEQYF
DNA: TGTGCCAGCAGTCGGGACAGGGGCCACGAGCAGTACTTC

J: TRBJ2-7
V: TRBV7-9
D: .
size: .
CDR3: CASSLDVTTYEQYF
DNA: TGTGCCAGCAGCTTAGATGTGACTACCTACGAGCAGTACTTC

J: TRBJ2-7
V: TRBV27
D: .
size: .
CDR3: CASSFFGTNYEQYF
DNA: TGTGCCAGCAGTTTTTTCGGGACCAACTACGAGCAGTACTTC

J: TRBJ2-7
V: TRBV6-1
D: .
size: .
CDR3: CASSEIQASSYEQYF
DNA: TGTGCCAGCAGTGAAATACAGGCGTCCTCCTACGAGCAGTACTTC

J: TRBJ2-5
V: TRBV28
D: .
size: .
CDR3: CASSLEGGNVQETQYF
DNA: TGTGCCAGCAGCCTTGAGGGGGGGAATGTTCAAGAGACCCAGTACTTC

J: TRBJ1-5
V: TRBV30
D: .
size: .
CDR3: CAWSVGFNQPQHF
DNA: TGTGCCTGGAGTGTGGGCTTCAATCAGCCCCAGCATTTT

J: TRBJ2-3
V: TRBV29-1
D: .
size: .
CDR3: CSVEGTGDWTDTQYF
DNA: TGCAGCGTTGAAGGTACGGGAGATTGGACAGATACGCAGTATTTT